The 25 T cell receptor beta chains below come from one sample, sequenced in a study of blood T cell repertoires in COVID-19. Profiling relied on immunoSEQ multiplex PCR, and the TCRdb table lists in-frame clones only, not all of them. In the table there are 250,000 to 350,000 clones, 90% of which are singletons. The sequenced sample was peripheral blood. Every receptor here comes from a woman aged 30 to 39 with COVID-19, enrolled during active disease.

The chain links TRBV5-1 to TRBJ2-3, with 10 bases fitting TRBD2. The J segment lost 1 base and the V segment lost 4 bases, leaving 3 bases of the junction unmatched. This CDR3 contains 15 residues. Germline values: CDR1 SGHRS, CDR2 YFSETQ. The CDR3: CASSPLAGGTDTQYF. DNA for the CDR3: TGCGCCAGCAGCCCTCTAGCGGGAGGCACAGATACGCAGTATTTT.

V and J are TRBV19 and TRBJ1-5; D remains unclear. Trimming stripped 5 bases from V and 5 bases from J, with 22 bases between. CDR1 is LNHDA, CDR2 SQIVND, per germline (reference sequence). The CDR3 totals 17 residues. The CDR3 coding sequence is TGTGCCAGTAGTGTCGGAGCGGGGTCTTTAGGGCATCAGCCCCAGCATTTT. Translation: CASSVGAGSLGHQPQHF.

The chain uses TRBV28 and TRBJ1-5, with TRBD1 matching over 9 bases. The CDR3 has 16 amino acids. Trimming removed 5 bases from V and 2 bases from J; junction bases left unmatched: 7. Germline V CDR1 and CDR2: MDHEN, SYDVKM. The CDR3 sequence: CASSNHRGQGNQPQHF. CDR3 bases: TGTGCCAGCAGTAACCACAGGGGGCAGGGCAATCAGCCCCAGCATTTT.

CDR3 in amino acids: CASTAGGVHEQFF. CDR3 in DNA: TGTGCCAGCACGGCAGGGGGCGTTCATGAGCAGTTCTTC. The gene calls are TRBV7-8 and TRBJ2-1; TRBD1 aligns across 8 bases. This CDR3 comprises 13 residues. The V gene end was trimmed by 7 bases and the J gene end by 8 bases; junction bases not matched to a gene: 7. Germline V lookup: CDR1 SGHVS, CDR2 FQNEAQ.

The CDR3 spells CASSQEASNSPYGYTF. DNA for the CDR3: TGTGCCAGCAGCCAAGAGGCATCAAACAGTCCCTATGGCTACACCTTC. The rearrangement links TRBV14 to TRBJ1-2; D remains ambiguous. CDR3 length equals 16 residues. Germline V lookup: CDR1 SGHDN, CDR2 FVKESK. V lost 0 bases to trimming and J lost 4 bases, with 15 bases between them.

The chain is built from TRBV7-8 and TRBJ2-3; TRBD2 matches 12 bases. The germline CDR1 and CDR2 sequences are SGHVS and FQNEAQ. V shed 5 bases and J 2 bases; nucleotides not matched to a gene: 5. The CDR3 runs 16 residues. CDR3 DNA: TGTGCCAGCAGCCCCGGACTAGCGGGGCTCACAGATACGCAGTATTTT. Residues: CASSPGLAGLTDTQYF.

The chain couples TRBV6-6 to TRBJ2-3, with TRBD1 identical over 10 bases. The CDR3 is made up of 13 amino acids. Germline V lookup: CDR1 MNHNY, CDR2 SVGAGI (reference sequence). The J segment lost 4 bases and the V segment lost 8 bases, leaving 3 bases of the junction unmatched. The CDR3: CASGDRGADTQYF. CDR3 nucleotides: TGTGCCAGCGGGGACAGGGGCGCAGATACGCAGTATTTT.

This clone came up a few times. The J gene is TRBJ2-3, the V gene TRBV6-5; the D gene is possibly TRBD2 (5 bases). The V end was cut by 4 bases, the J end by 0 bases, with 14 bases between. Per germline, CDR1 MNHEY and CDR2 SVGAGI. The CDR3 spans 16 residues. This CDR3 reads CASSSGWAPSTDTQYF. CDR3 nucleotides: TGTGCCAGCAGTTCGGGATGGGCGCCTAGCACAGATACGCAGTATTTT.

The rearrangement joins TRBV5-1 to TRBJ2-7; 14 bases align to TRBD2. Germline CDR1 reads SGHRS; CDR2 reads YFSETQ. The CDR3 is 17 amino acids. V was pared by 4 bases and J by 1 base, with 7 bases of the junction left unmatched. The CDR3 DNA reads TGCGCCAGCAGCCCTGGACTAGCGGGAGGCCTGTCCTACGAGCAGTACTTC. Its protein product is CASSPGLAGGLSYEQYF.

With regard to this clone: At one end the junction does not follow the germline gene, possibly because of a read error. V gene TRBV12-3 or TRBV12-4 combines with J gene TRBJ2-1, with a possible D match to TRBD2 (5 bases). There are 12 residues in the CDR3. The CDR3 protein is CASSLGLGEQFF. The CDR3 DNA reads as TGTGCCAGCAGCTTAGGACTGGGTGAGCAGTTCTTC.

In regard to this clone: Other DNA variants within this sample encode the same CDR3. The chain joins TRBV6-5 to TRBJ1-5, with D uncertain. Trimming cost V 0 bases and J 6 bases, with 6 bases left between them. The length of the CDR3 is 13 residues. Germline CDR1 and CDR2: MNHEY and SVGAGI. The CDR3, as DNA: TGTGCCAGCAGTTACTCACCCGGTCAGCCCCAGCATTTT. Amino acid sequence: CASSYSPGQPQHF.

The chain recombines TRBV11-2 with TRBJ1-1, with D unresolved. The CDR3 length is 12 residues. Germline-derived CDR1 and CDR2 are SGHAT and FQNNGV. Trimming stripped 0 bases from V and 11 bases from J, with 10 bases between. The CDR3 DNA sequence: TGTGCCAGCAGCTTAGAACTGGGAGCGGCTTTCTTT. It specifies CASSLELGAAFF.

V usage is TRBV27 and J usage is TRBJ2-1; the D gene is possibly TRBD1 (6 bases). The CDR3 runs to 14 residues. CDR1 is MNHEY and CDR2 is SMNVEV in the germline V gene (reference sequence). With 2 bases removed from V and 8 bases from J, the gap between germline ends came to 13 bases. CDR3 region: CASSLITGTDEQFF. The CDR3 region has the DNA TGTGCCAGCAGTTTAATTACAGGGACGGATGAGCAGTTCTTC.

This chain connects TRBV19 to TRBJ2-7; 7 positions agree with TRBD1. Germline trimming cut 5 bases from V and 2 bases from J; bases unmatched to any gene: 12. The germline CDR1 and CDR2 sequences are LNHDA and SQIVND (reference sequence). The CDR3 totals 16 residues. This CDR3 reads CASSGAGPTGAYEQYF. The CDR3 DNA is TGTGCCAGTAGTGGCGCCGGTCCTACAGGGGCCTACGAGCAGTACTTC.

V gene TRBV5-8 combines with J gene TRBJ2-7; D uncertain. CDR3 length equals 13 residues. Germline CDR1 reads SGHTS; CDR2 reads YDEGEE. Trimming left V 2 bases short and J 2 bases short, with 8 bases between. The CDR3 here is CASSFHTPYEQYF. CDR3 in DNA: TGTGCCAGCAGCTTTCACACCCCCTACGAGCAGTACTTC.

The chain is built from TRBV9 and TRBJ2-7; TRBD2 matches at 14 bases. CDR1 is SGDLS, CDR2 YYNGEE, per germline. The CDR3 sequence is 16 residues long. V trimming: 3 bases; J trimming: 7 bases; junction bases outside the gene matches: 9. CDR3 bases: TGTGCCAGCAGCGAGAAGGGACTAGCGGGAGCAGAAGAGCAGTACTTC. This codes for CASSEKGLAGAEEQYF.

The V gene is TRBV11-2, the J gene TRBJ2-3; D not resolved. CDR1 and CDR2 from the germline V gene are SGHAT and FQNNGV. There are 14 residues in the CDR3. V was trimmed by 1 base and J by 4 bases, leaving 9 bases between them. The CDR3 bases are TGTGCCAGCAGCTTAGGTTCTTCCGCAGATACGCAGTATTTT. This encodes CASSLGSSADTQYF. Full variable domain (missing parts from reference TRBV11-2 and TRBJ2-3): EAGVAQSPRYKIIEKRQSVAFWCNPISGHATLYWYQQILGQGPKLLIQFQNNGVVDDSQLPKDRFSAERLKGVDSTLKIQPAKLEDSAVYLCASSLGSSADTQYFGPGTRLTVL.

This chain connects TRBV5-1 to TRBJ2-7, with D maybe TRBD1 (6 bases). CDR3 length equals 14 residues. Trimming shortened V by 4 bases and J by 3 bases, and 14 bases separated the two germline ends. Germline CDR1 is SGHRS and CDR2 is YFSETQ. CDR3 coding DNA: TGCGCCAGCAGCGCGGCGATAGGGGGCTACGAGCAGTACTTC. Its protein product is CASSAAIGGYEQYF.

V gene TRBV7-9 combines with J gene TRBJ1-5; D is uncertain. The V gene lost 2 bases and the J gene lost 6 bases, with 8 bases spanning the gap. Germline V gene data show CDR1 as SEHNR and CDR2 as FQNEAQ (reference sequence). CDR3 length: 13 residues. Here the CDR3 reads CASSLTVAQPQHF. The DNA of the CDR3 is TGTGCCAGCAGCTTAACTGTTGCTCAGCCCCAGCATTTT.

The V gene is TRBV7-9, the J gene TRBJ2-7, with 7 bases aligning to TRBD2. The CDR3 runs to 14 residues. CDR1 SEHNR and CDR2 FQNEAQ come from the germline V gene (reference sequence). V shed 5 bases and J 4 bases; nucleotides not matched to a gene: 8. The CDR3 DNA follows: TGTGCCAGCAGCCTTAGCGGGTATCAATACGAGCAGTACTTC. It encodes CASSLSGYQYEQYF.

The genes are TRBV3-1 (or the pseudogene TRBV3-2) and TRBJ2-5; 11 bases match TRBD2. Germline loops: CDR1 LGHDT, CDR2 YNNKEL (reference sequence). The CDR3 length is 15 residues. V gave up 4 bases and J gave up 3 bases; unmatched junction bases: 4. The CDR3, as DNA: TGTGCCAGCAGCCCGATGGGACTAGCGGAAGAGACCCAGTACTTC. Translation gives CASSPMGLAEETQYF.

This clone was seen just once. V and J are TRBV3-1 (or the pseudogene TRBV3-2) and TRBJ2-5, with D unclear. CDR3 length: 11 residues. CDR1 is LGHDT, CDR2 YNNKEL, per germline (reference sequence). Trimming pared 0 bases from V and 7 bases from J, leaving 3 bases between. The CDR3 coding sequence is TGTGCCAGCAGCCAAGACGTGACCCAGTACTTC. Translation: CASSQDVTQYF.

The V gene is TRBV19, the J gene TRBJ2-1, with TRBD1 matching over 8 bases. This CDR3 has 14 amino acids. Germline V lookup: CDR1 LNHDA, CDR2 SQIVND (reference sequence). With V trimmed by 5 bases and J by 7 bases, 7 bases remained unmatched. In DNA, the CDR3 is TGTGCCAGTAGTGGGCAGGGGGCAGGGAATGAGCAGTTCTTC. Protein product: CASSGQGAGNEQFF.

J is TRBJ1-1 and V is TRBV18; the D gene is possibly TRBD1 (5 bases). In germline, CDR1 is KGHSH, CDR2 LQKENI. The CDR3 length is 13 residues. V was trimmed by 2 bases and J by 3 bases, leaving 7 bases between them. CDR3 bases: TGTGCCAGCTCACCAGTCAGGGACACTGAAGCTTTCTTT. Translating it yields CASSPVRDTEAFF.

The rearrangement links TRBV5-4 to TRBJ1-6; possible D gene TRBD1, 6 bases. The germline V gene has CDR1 SGHNT and CDR2 YYREEE (reference sequence). The CDR3 totals 14 residues. V was clipped by 2 bases and J by 9 bases, with 12 bases between them. DNA for the CDR3: TGTGCCAGCAGCTTCGGGACAAGCGGTTCACCCCTCCACTTT. It yields the protein CASSFGTSGSPLHF.